The clone carrying this T cell receptor (beta chain) has just a few counts. What it binds is not known. The CDR3 sequence is 16 residues long. The germline V gene encodes CDR1 SGDLS and CDR2 YYNGEE. V was pared by 0 bases and J by 8 bases, with 9 bases of the junction left unmatched. The data derive from a study of identical twins. Every donor was a healthy Caucasian. Template switching supplied a universal primer site; unique molecular identifiers were carried on the cDNA. Each CDR3 protein is one row after TCRdb ran MiXCR on the 5' RACE reads. The profile covers some 460,000 distinct CDR3 sequences, with 12% to 15% appearing a single time and around 0.57% taken by the ten largest. Study observations and caveats: While abundant cord blood beta clonotypes carried fewer insertions, memory repertoires showed no such pattern.

Separately, the same data were catalogued under a study of yellow fever vaccine responses in identical twins.

Sequencing was carried out using CD4+ T cells sorted from blood. This receptor was identified in a woman aged 18-30 years in good health. The chain has TRBV9 and TRBJ2-1; 9 nucleotides match TRBD2. The DNA for the CDR3 is TGTGCCAGCAGCGTAGGCCCCAGATTAGCGGGAGATGAGCAGTTCTTC. It translates to CASSVGPRLAGDEQFF.